This TCR beta chain was captured in a study of stem cell transplantation in POMP-related autoinflammatory disease. Across the study: Impaired MHC class I-dependent CD8+ differentiation was hypothesized from defective thymoproteasomes. General study findings and limits: Fewer unique TRB V-J gene pairings were identified in patients with PRAID.

This clone was detected a few times. The antigen remains unidentified. Sequenced by immunoSEQ multiplex PCR; TCRdb stores in-frame clones only, minus some. Among 1,200 to 1,500 clones listed, around 80% were seen once. The receptor was isolated from a human donor in good health. Sequencing was carried out using Tregs from PBMCs.

The CDR3 region is CASSLGTSGRARVSRYF. CDR3 DNA: TGTGCCAGCAGCTTAGGGACTAGCGGGAGGGCCCGGGTCTCGAGGTATTTT. The chain is built from TRBV7-9 and TRBJ2-3; 15 bases align to TRBD2. The CDR3 sequence is 17 residues long. V shed 1 base, J shed 14 bases, and the junction held 13 bases outside the gene matches. Germline lookup yields CDR1 SEHNR and CDR2 FQNEAQ (reference sequence).